The 10 T cell receptor beta chains in this list originate from one sample, sequenced in a study of blood T cell repertoires in COVID-19. Clones were read by immunoSEQ multiplex PCR, and TCRdb kept only the in-frame ones, dropping some. This sample has around 230,000 clones, with 80% to 90% found just once. Sequences were obtained from peripheral blood. These receptors originate from a man aged 40-49 years who had recovered from COVID-19.

This sequence joins TRBV18 and TRBJ1-1; 8 bases are a match to TRBD1. The J segment lost 4 bases and the V segment lost 5 bases, leaving 9 bases of the junction unmatched. Germline V gene data show CDR1 as KGHSH and CDR2 as LQKENI. The CDR3 is 15 amino acids. CDR3 region: CASSSLTGVGTEAFF. The CDR3 DNA sequence: TGTGCCAGCTCATCTTTGACAGGGGTGGGCACTGAAGCTTTCTTT.

The chain joins TRBV3-1 (or the pseudogene TRBV3-2) to TRBJ1-5; D is uncertain. This CDR3 contains 13 residues. The V gene's germline CDR1 is LGHDT and CDR2 YNNKEL (reference sequence). The germline V and J ends were trimmed by 5 bases and 5 bases, with 10 bases remaining between them. This chain's CDR3 is CASSSDTYQPQHF. DNA for the CDR3: TGTGCCAGCAGCTCCGACACGTATCAGCCCCAGCATTTT.

The gene calls are TRBV9 and TRBJ1-2; D is unclear. The V gene's germline CDR1 is SGDLS and CDR2 YYNGEE. The ends were cut back, 0 bases at V and 4 bases at J, with 13 bases in the middle. The CDR3 runs to 15 residues. The CDR3 region has the DNA TGTGCCAGCAGCGTAGGGGCAGGTGAGGGCTATGGCTACACCTTC. It is translated as CASSVGAGEGYGYTF.

The V gene is TRBV28, the J gene TRBJ2-7; tentatively, D is TRBD2 (6 bases). This CDR3 region has 15 residues. The germline V gene encodes CDR1 MDHEN and CDR2 SYDVKM. Trimming took 4 bases from V and 3 from J, leaving 16 bases between them. In nucleotides, the CDR3 is TGTGCCAGCAGTTACTTATCGGCCGGGAGCTACGAGCAGTACTTC. It yields the protein CASSYLSAGSYEQYF.

This clone was seen only a few times. The chain recombines TRBV30 with TRBJ2-1, with TRBD1 matching 7 bases. Germline CDR1 is GTSNPN and CDR2 is SVGIG (reference sequence). The V segment lost 3 bases and the J segment 5 bases; nucleotides outside the gene matches: 4. The CDR3 consists of 13 residues. CDR3 in amino acids: CAWSPGQNNEQFF. CDR3 nucleotide sequence: TGTGCCTGGAGCCCGGGACAGAACAATGAGCAGTTCTTC.

The chain joins TRBV11-3 to TRBJ2-7, with 11 bases that match TRBD2. V dropped 9 bases and J dropped 4; count of bases not matched to a gene: 8. The CDR3 has 14 residues. From germline, CDR1 is SGHNT and CDR2 YENEEA. The CDR3: CARPTSGSRYEQYF. The CDR3, as DNA: TGTGCCAGACCCACTAGCGGGAGTCGGTACGAGCAGTACTTC.

This chain links TRBV7-6 with TRBJ1-1; maybe TRBD1 (5 bases). The CDR3 has 14 residues. V dropped 4 bases and J dropped 3 bases, with 12 bases sitting between them. CDR1 is SGHVS and CDR2 is FNYEAQ in the germline V gene. CDR3 in amino acids: CASSSTGTYTEAFF. The DNA of the CDR3 is TGTGCCAGCAGCTCAACAGGAACTTACACTGAAGCTTTCTTT.

The chain joins TRBV5-4 to TRBJ2-7; TRBD2 agrees at 7 bases. V gave up 0 bases and J gave up 4 bases; unmatched junction bases: 16. The CDR3 covers 18 residues. CDR1 SGHNT and CDR2 YYREEE come from the germline V gene (reference sequence). This CDR3 reads CASSLGPSGLGGMYEQYF. Written as DNA, the CDR3 is TGTGCCAGCAGCTTGGGCCCTAGCGGTCTTGGGGGGATGTACGAGCAGTACTTC.

CDR3 protein: CASSEAEGQKGNTIYF. The CDR3 coding sequence is TGTGCCAGCAGTGAAGCGGAGGGACAGAAGGGAAACACCATATATTTT. V usage is TRBV2 and J usage is TRBJ1-3; 7 bases line up with TRBD1. The germline V gene has CDR1 SNHLY and CDR2 FYNNEI. The CDR3 covers 16 residues. The junction had 6 bases not matched to a gene; V was cut back by 0 bases and J by 4 bases.

The rearrangement uses TRBV7-9 and TRBJ1-1, with D perhaps matching TRBD1 (6 bases). Germline CDR1 reads SEHNR; CDR2 reads FQNEAQ (reference sequence). This CDR3 has 15 residues. Trimming left V 3 bases short and J 4 bases short, with 15 bases between. The chain's CDR3 is CASSLLKLGGTEAFF. CDR3 nucleotide sequence: TGTGCCAGCAGCTTGCTTAAGTTAGGGGGCACTGAAGCTTTCTTT.